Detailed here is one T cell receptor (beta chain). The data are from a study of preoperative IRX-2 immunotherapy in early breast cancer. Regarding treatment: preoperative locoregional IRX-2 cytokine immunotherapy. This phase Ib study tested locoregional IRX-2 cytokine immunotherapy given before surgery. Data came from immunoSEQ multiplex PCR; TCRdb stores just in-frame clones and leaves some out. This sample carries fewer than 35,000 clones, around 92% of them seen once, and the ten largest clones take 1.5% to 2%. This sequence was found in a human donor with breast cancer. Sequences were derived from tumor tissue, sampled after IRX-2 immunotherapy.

The CDR3 loop reads CAINQVTENEQYF. CDR3 DNA: TGTGCCATCAATCAGGTGACGGAGAACGAGCAGTACTTC. The genes are TRBV6-8 and TRBJ2-7; D ambiguous. Per germline, CDR1 MNHGY and CDR2 SAAAGT. This CDR3 has 13 residues. The V end lost 10 bases, the J end lost 5 bases, and 18 bases lay between the germline ends.